A single sample gave rise to the 27 T cell receptor delta chains below, sequenced in a study of γδ T cells in repeated Plasmodium falciparum infection. Flow sorting of PBMC yielded separate Vgamma9/Vdelta2+ and Vdelta2-negative gammadelta T cell populations for bulk repertoire analysis. TCRdb re-called clones from the multiplex PCR reads using CATT. The sample shows 70,000 to 95,000 delta-chain clones, over 1.1% of them seen only once. Specimen: gamma-delta T cells from blood. The source of these receptors is a pool of human donors (malaria-infected and uninfected, not separated).

This clone occurred a few times. TCRdb lists the protein of a much larger clone for this DNA, which differs at residue 5, so this is likely a read error; the protein given here is translated from the DNA itself. The chain couples TRDV1 to TRDJ1; no reliable D call. This CDR3 has 13 residues. Trimming took off 4 bases at V and 2 bases at J, with 8 bases between the two ends. Germline CDR1 reads TSWWSYY; CDR2 reads QGS. DNA for the CDR3: TGTGCTCTTGGGGGTTCTACTACCGATAAACTCATCTTT. It translates to CALGGSTTDKLIF.

This clone was detected only a few times. The protein recorded in TCRdb matches a much larger clone and deviates from this DNA's translation at residue 22, suggesting a read error; the protein here is obtained by translating the DNA. The chain is built from TRDV1 and TRDJ3, with 13 bases that match TRDD3. The J gene comes from matching the DNA to germline here; TCRdb lacks it. CDR1 is TSWWSYY, CDR2 QGS, per germline. CDR3 length: 25 residues. The CDR3, as DNA: TGTGCTCTTGGGGAATTGGCTTCCTACGGTTACTGGGGGATACGCGTATCCTGGGACACCCGACGGATGTTTTTC. This codes for CALGELASYGYWGIRVSWDTRRMFF.

A word on this clone: The protein TCRdb lists belongs to a much larger clone and differs from this DNA's translation at residue 17, which points to a read error; the protein shown is made from the DNA. The chain carries TRDV1 and TRDJ1; TRDD3 matches 8 bases. Assignment of the J gene here rests on matching the DNA to germline, because TCRdb gives none. Germline V CDR1 and CDR2: TSWWSYY, QGS. The CDR3 covers 21 residues. The CDR3 spells CALGELAFPNTGGTYTGKLIF. The CDR3 DNA follows: TGTGCTCTTGGGGAATTGGCCTTCCCGAATACTGGGGGCACTTACACCGGTAAACTCATCTTT.

Notes on this clone: One base separates it from a far larger clone, so it is likely a read error. The identical CDR3 is also encoded by other nucleotide sequences in the sample. The chain recombines TRDV1 with TRDJ1; 7 bases match TRDD3. TCRdb offers no J gene call, so here the DNA was matched to germline to obtain one. Trimming cost V 2 bases and J 1 base; bases outside gene matches: 25. Germline V gene lookup returns CDR1 TSWWSYY and CDR2 QGS. This CDR3 spans 22 amino acids. The CDR3 DNA is TGTGCTCTTGGGGAAGTGGTGACGTCCTGGGGATATTGGGAGAGCGTCACCGATAAACTCATCTTT. It encodes CALGEVVTSWGYWESVTDKLIF.

This clone was seen ten or more times. V is TRDV2 and J is TRDJ1, with 13 bases identical to TRDD3. J gave up 3 bases and V 0 bases, and 9 bases lay outside the gene matches. Germline assignment: CDR1 GEAIGNYY and CDR2 EKD. The CDR3 consists of 18 residues. CDR3 loop: CACDTERYWGIRSDKLIF. CDR3 bases: TGTGCCTGTGACACCGAACGGTACTGGGGGATACGGTCCGATAAACTCATCTTT.

As regards this clone: A far larger clone is off by one base, so a read error is likely. Additional DNA sequences in this sample encode the identical CDR3. Without a V gene call, the J gene is given as TRDJ1; the table's D call, TRDD3, has no DNA check behind it. This CDR3 region has 23 residues. The CDR3 region is CALGEPQSFPPNWGIAPADKLIF. The CDR3 coding sequence is TGTGCCCTTGGGGAACCGCAATCCTTCCCTCCAAACTGGGGGATAGCCCCCGCCGATAAACTCATCTTT.

This clone came up a few times. A far larger clone is one base from this, pointing to a likely read error. Other DNA sequences in the sample encode the same CDR3. This chain links TRDV1 with TRDJ1; TRDD3 agrees at 12 bases. No J gene is reported in TCRdb; it was inferred here by comparing the DNA with germline. The CDR3 runs to 27 residues. Germline values: CDR1 TSWWSYY, CDR2 QGS. V lost 2 bases to trimming and J lost 0 bases; unmatched junction nucleotides: 34. The CDR3: CALGEIWGASYPQYWGIHRCDTDKLIF. CDR3 sequence (DNA): TGTGCTCTTGGGGAAATTTGGGGTGCGTCCTACCCCCAGTACTGGGGGATACATCGTTGCGACACCGATAAACTCATCTTT.

In its sample, this clone was seen a few times. A read error may be the cause here, since a much bigger clone is one base away. The chain combines TRDV2 with TRDJ1; maybe TRDD3 (5 bases). The CDR3 has 16 residues. The germline V gene has CDR1 GEAIGNYY and CDR2 EKD. The CDR3 here is CACDTIAGRRTNKLIF. The CDR3 nucleotides read TGTGCCTGTGACACCATTGCTGGGCGTCGCACCAATAAACTCATCTTT.

This clone was picked up a small number of times. A far larger clone is one base from this, pointing to a likely read error. This CDR3 is also generated by other DNA sequences in the sample. This sequence joins TRDV2 and TRDJ1; no clear D gene. The J gene was missing in TCRdb and was found by matching the end of the DNA to germline. The CDR3 loop spans 15 amino acids. CDR1 and CDR2 from the germline V gene are GEAIGNYY and EKD. CDR3 bases: TGTGCTTGCGTTCGCACAGAGTCGTACGGGCTTAAACTCATCTTT. Its translation: CACVRTESYGLKLIF.

The sample holds many counts of this clone. The amino acid sequence in TCRdb belongs to a much larger clone and departs from this DNA's translation at residue 10, likely a sequencing read error; the sequence shown is translated from the DNA. The CDR3 region is CAFSSRGFLTF. The CDR3 DNA is TGTGCCTTTTCCTCGAGGGGATTCCTCACCTTT. The chain employs TRDV3 and TRDJ1; D may be TRDD3 (6 bases). CDR3 length equals 11 residues. Germline CDR1 and CDR2: TVYSNPD and GDNSRS (reference sequence).

This clone came up a few times. Since a far larger clone is one base different, this is likely a read error. The J gene is TRDJ1, the V gene TRDV2, with TRDD3 as a possible D gene (6 bases). Assignment of the J gene here rests on matching the DNA to germline, because TCRdb gives none. The V gene lost 3 bases and the J gene lost 0 bases, with 25 bases spanning the gap. This CDR3 has 19 amino acids. CDR1 and CDR2 (germline): GEAIGNYY, EKD. The CDR3 region is CACDRKTTGGPHYTDKLIF. Written as DNA, the CDR3 is TGTGCCTGTGACCGAAAAACTACCGGGGGACCTCATTACACCGATAAACTCATCTTT.

This clone was seen more than once but under ten times. TCRdb assigns this DNA the protein of a much larger clone, which departs from its translation at residue 3; this likely reflects a read error, and the protein shown comes from translating the DNA. The rearrangement links TRDV2 to TRDJ1; TRDD3 is a possible D gene (6 bases). No J gene is reported in TCRdb; it was inferred here by comparing the DNA with germline. Germline values: CDR1 GEAIGNYY, CDR2 EKD. This CDR3 region has 12 residues. The CDR3 reads CARDTGKGKLIF. CDR3 DNA: TGTGCCCGTGACACTGGGAAGGGTAAACTCATCTTT.

As regards this clone: This DNA's translation and the protein TCRdb lists, from a much larger clone, do not match at residue 3, likely due to a read error; the protein shown is translated from the DNA. This chain joins TRDV1 and TRDJ1, with D tentatively TRDD3 (6 bases). Since TCRdb gives no J gene, matching the DNA to germline was used here to assign it. This CDR3 is built from 25 residues. Germline lookup yields CDR1 TSWWSYY and CDR2 QGS. In nucleotides, the CDR3 is TGTGCTCCTGGGGAAGTTCGTGGTGCCTTGATGGATTTACTCCCACTTTACTGGTACACCGATAAACTCATCTTT. Protein product: CAPGEVRGALMDLLPLYWYTDKLIF.

This clone was seen many times. Other DNA sequences in this specimen translate into the identical CDR3. CDR3 in amino acids: CALGDQIFYGGYAGTDKLIF. In DNA form, the CDR3 reads TGTGCTCTTGGGGACCAAATTTTCTACGGGGGATACGCAGGGACCGATAAACTCATCTTT. The chain recombines TRDV1 with TRDJ1; TRDD3 matches at 10 bases. The V and J ends lost 3 bases and 2 bases, in that order; junction bases with no gene match: 18. The CDR3 length is 20 residues. Germline values: CDR1 TSWWSYY, CDR2 QGS.

This clone has at least ten counts. The chain combines TRDV1 with TRDJ1, with 10 bases identical to TRDD3. J lost 1 base, V lost 4 bases, and 18 bases had no gene match. The CDR3 extends over 20 amino acids. The germline CDR1 and CDR2 sequences are TSWWSYY and QGS. CDR3 in DNA: TGTGCTCTTGGGGCTAGACGGTGCACACTGGGGGATCCCCTCACCGATAAACTCATCTTT. It yields the protein CALGARRCTLGDPLTDKLIF.

This clone appeared a few times. The protein in TCRdb stems from a much larger clone and differs at residue 6 from this DNA's translation, likely a read error; here the protein is translated from the DNA. The chain links TRDV1 to TRDJ1; D is unresolved. In germline, CDR1 is TSWWSYY, CDR2 QGS. The CDR3 is 15 amino acids. The ends were cut back, 2 bases at V and 4 bases at J, with 14 bases in the middle. CDR3 amino acids: CALGEEHSFHDKLIF. The CDR3 nucleotides read TGTGCTCTTGGGGAAGAACATTCTTTCCACGATAAACTCATCTTT.

With respect to this clone: TCRdb's protein, taken from a much larger clone, differs from this DNA's translation at residue 3, likely owing to a read error; the protein displayed comes from the DNA. The chain employs TRDV1 and TRDJ1, with 8 bases identical to TRDD3. TCRdb is silent on the J gene; assignment here came from matching the DNA to germline. CDR3 size: 25 residues. The V gene's germline CDR1 is TSWWSYY and CDR2 QGS. CDR3 nucleotides: TGTGCTCCTGGGGCACCCGCCTTCCCACGAAGCAGCGTACTCCGGGGGATATATTTTCCCGATAAACTCATCTTT. It encodes CAPGAPAFPRSSVLRGIYFPDKLIF.

This clone occurred a few times. TCRdb's protein for this DNA is that of a much larger clone and differs from the translation at residue 3, likely a read error; the protein shown is the DNA translation. V usage is TRDV2 and J usage is TRDJ2, with D uncertain. No J gene is reported in TCRdb; it was inferred here by comparing the DNA with germline. The germline V gene encodes CDR1 GEAIGNYY and CDR2 EKD. The CDR3 consists of 18 residues. The CDR3 DNA is TGTGCCCGTGACACCCGGTACGACACCCGCCTTTCGACAGCACAACTCTTCTTT. Translated: CARDTRYDTRLSTAQLFF.

A note on this clone: TCRdb pairs this DNA with a much larger clone's protein that differs at residue 3, likely a read error; the protein shown was translated from the DNA. J is TRDJ1 and V is TRDV2, with D possibly being TRDD3 (6 bases). No J gene was available from TCRdb, and it was assigned here by a germline match of the DNA. This CDR3 has 15 residues. Germline V gene lookup returns CDR1 GEAIGNYY and CDR2 EKD. CDR3 sequence: CAFDRVMGDTDKLIF. CDR3 in DNA: TGTGCCTTTGACCGCGTGATGGGGGACACCGATAAACTCATCTTT.

There are a few counts of this clone. TCRdb's protein, taken from a much larger clone, differs from this DNA's translation at residue 19, likely owing to a read error; the protein displayed comes from the DNA. The V gene was identified as TRDV2, while no J gene was called; TRDD3, the D gene given by the table, was not confirmed from the DNA. This CDR3 comprises 21 residues. The germline CDR1 and CDR2 sequences are GEAIGNYY and EKD. CDR3 bases: TGTGCCTGTGACACCGTTACTGGGGGATACACCATTCCTTCCCACACCGATAAACCCATCTTT. Protein: CACDTVTGGYTIPSHTDKPIF.

On this clone itself: A far more abundant clone sits one base away, making this likely a read error. Other DNA sequences in this sample translate to the same CDR3. This CDR3 is CACDTVASDPYTDKLIF. The CDR3 region has the DNA TGTGCCTGTGACACCGTCGCCAGTGACCCGTATACCGATAAACTCATCTTT. This chain uses TRDV2 with TRDJ1; unclear D gene. The J gene was not available in TCRdb and was assigned here by matching the DNA to germline segments. This CDR3 is built from 17 residues. Per germline, CDR1 GEAIGNYY and CDR2 EKD. The V gene lost 0 bases and the J gene lost 2 bases, with 18 bases spanning the gap.

This clone was detected a few times. This DNA's translation and the protein TCRdb lists, from a much larger clone, do not match at residue 4, likely due to a read error; the protein shown is translated from the DNA. V usage is TRDV2 and J usage is TRDJ1; the match to TRDD3 covers 10 bases. Germline matching of the DNA provided the J gene here, since TCRdb leaves it blank. The CDR3 extends over 16 amino acids. Germline assignment: CDR1 GEAIGNYY and CDR2 EKD. In DNA form, the CDR3 reads TGTGCCTGTGGCACCGTGGGGGATACCCCCACCGATAAACTCATCTTT. Translation: CACGTVGDTPTDKLIF.

Points on this clone: TCRdb attributes to this sequence the protein of a much larger clone, which differs from the DNA translation at residue 9; a read error is likely, and the protein displayed is translated from the DNA. The chain has TRDV2 and TRDJ1; the match to TRDD3 covers 7 bases. This CDR3 contains 16 residues. Looked up from germline, CDR1 is GEAIGNYY and CDR2 is EKD. Losses at the gene ends were 3 bases for V and 0 bases for J; bases not matched to a gene: 9. CDR3 nucleotide sequence: TGTGCCTGTGACCCTTTACTGGGGAACGACACCGATAAACTCATCTTT. As protein: CACDPLLGNDTDKLIF.

This clone was counted ten times or more. The protein held in TCRdb is that of a much larger clone and does not match this DNA's translation at residue 6, likely because of a read error; the protein shown is translated from the DNA. The rearrangement links TRDV1 to TRDJ1; 11 bases are a match to TRDD3. The J gene was not available in TCRdb and was assigned here by matching the DNA to germline segments. From germline, CDR1 is TSWWSYY and CDR2 QGS. J gave up 0 bases and V 1 base, and 16 bases lay outside the gene matches. This CDR3 region has 21 residues. CDR3 protein: CALGEPSAPMYWGIDTDKLIF. The DNA for the CDR3 is TGTGCTCTTGGGGAACCTTCCGCCCCAATGTACTGGGGGATAGACACCGATAAACTCATCTTT.

This clone was recorded at least ten times. The sample carries other DNA sequences with the same CDR3. The CDR3, as DNA: TGTGCTCTTGGGACTGTAGGGACCCTTATCGCATACTGGGGGATACGGGACACCGATAAACTCATCTTT. Protein sequence: CALGTVGTLIAYWGIRDTDKLIF. The chain uses TRDV1 and TRDJ1, with 13 bases matching TRDD3. This CDR3 is built from 23 residues. With V trimmed by 5 bases and J by 0 bases, 24 bases remained unmatched. Germline V gene sequence: CDR1 TSWWSYY, CDR2 QGS.

This clone has more than one count but fewer than ten. The protein in TCRdb stems from a much larger clone and differs at residue 10 from this DNA's translation, likely a read error; here the protein is translated from the DNA. The V gene is TRDV2, the J gene TRDJ1; TRDD3 agrees at 9 bases. Here the J gene was assigned by germline matching of the DNA, as TCRdb has none. CDR1 is GEAIGNYY, CDR2 EKD, per germline. The CDR3 is 15 residues long. Trimming removed 4 bases from V and 3 bases from J; junction bases left unmatched: 8. The CDR3 DNA reads TGTGCCTGTGAGCCTCTGGGGGATTACGCCGATAAACTCATCTTT. It translates to CACEPLGDYADKLIF.

In the case of this clone: TCRdb's protein for this DNA is that of a much larger clone and differs from the translation at residue 20, likely a read error; the protein shown is the DNA translation. No J gene call was made, and the V gene is TRDV1; TRDD3 is the table's D call and was not checked against the DNA. Germline loops: CDR1 TSWWSYY, CDR2 QGS. This CDR3 spans 22 amino acids. The CDR3 nucleotides are TGTGCTCTTGGGGAACTAGCGTTTCGCCCCTTCCGTCGCGCTGGGGGCCCCGATAAACCCATCTTT. This encodes CALGELAFRPFRRAGGPDKPIF.